The text below deals with one TCR beta chain. Antigen: not known. This sample is drawn from a study of a mutant IDH1 vaccine in newly diagnosed glioma. Overall study: An approximately 62% male, approximately 40% female split and a mean age of about 40 years characterized treated patients. Earlier therapy was either radiotherapy, temozolomide, or both, and most got both. Broader study findings: Overall, 93.3% of patients had vaccine-induced immune responses. Pseudoprogression appeared unlinked to shifts in leading peripheral T cell clonotypes.

Time point meaning: week 23, last vaccination. The investigators gave 300 ug of mutant IDH1 20-mer peptide in each vaccine dose, together with topical imiquimod. The CDR3 loop spans 14 amino acids. V lost 0 bases and J 3 bases, leaving 6 bases between the germline ends. The germline V gene encodes CDR1 SGHRS and CDR2 YFSETQ. Method: immunoSEQ multiplex PCR; TCRdb's copy keeps in-frame clones and lacks some. Seen here are roughly 70,000 clones, under 90% observed once, and the top ten hold roughly 13%. Sequenced here: PBMCs, sampled from a glioma patient whose treatment included an IDH1 peptide vaccine. The V gene is TRBV5-1, the J gene TRBJ1-4; D is uncertain. This TCR was recovered from a man aged 18 to 35 with glioma. DNA of the CDR3: TGCGCCAGCAGCTTGGGGCCGCCTAATGAAAAACTGTTTTTT. Protein: CASSLGPPNEKLFF.